The subject of this entry is one T cell receptor beta chain. Which antigen it targets is not known. Per-nucleotide qualities are absent, and no much larger clonotype sits a single base away. Taken from cysteine to phenylalanine, the CDR3 has 15 residues. Only CDR3 DNA is held: 45 bases, read in frame from base 1. A distance of 18 bases separates the germline ends of V and J, which lose 7 bases and 5 bases respectively. From a lookup of the germline V gene, CDR1 and CDR2 are WSHSY and SAAADI. Receptors were amplified or captured by the immunoSEQ multiplex PCR assay. TCRdb retrieved this table from immuneACCESS and kept in-frame rearrangements only. Not all clones are present; in checked studies, unresolved V genes account for under half, and no reason is known for the remainder. Present in this sample are 210,000 or so clones, 90% to 95% of which were seen just once. The top ten clonotypes cover 1.5% to 2% of the sample.

These data come from a study of control samples from healthy donors and cancer patients (dated by TCRdb to between 2020 and 2021). Sequenced: blood. This sequence was found in a man aged 30 to 39 in good health. The V gene is TRBV10-2 and the J gene is TRBJ1-5; no D segment can be confidently identified. The base sequence is TGCGCCAGCAACGAACAGCACGTAGCTGATCAGCCCCAGCATTTT. Translated, this gives CASNEQHVADQPQHF.